The T cell receptor beta chain described here comes from a study of Graves' ophthalmopathy and Graves' hyperthyroidism. Amplification of TCR beta CDR3 regions used RNA transcripts. The authors performed first-round RT-PCR with HTBI primers and then a second-round multiplex PCR. TCRdb processed the multiplex PCR reads anew with MiXCR; each CDR3 protein has one entry. The profile shows around 600,000 distinct CDR3 sequences, 35% to 45% of them singletons. Many counts were recorded for this clonotype. This CDR3 spans 13 amino acids. Trimming cost V 1 base and J 5 bases, with 8 bases left between them. Germline V CDR1 and CDR2: SGHNT, YENEEA. None of the included patients had other autoimmune diseases, uncontrolled infections, pregnancy or lactation, as these led to exclusion.

The sequencing sample was made of peripheral blood. This chain connects TRBV11-3 to TRBJ2-5; D not certain. The receptor's source is an adult man with Graves' ophthalmopathy. The CDR3 DNA is TGTGCCAGCAGCTTAGTATATCTGGAGACCCAGTACTTC. Protein: CASSLVYLETQYF.